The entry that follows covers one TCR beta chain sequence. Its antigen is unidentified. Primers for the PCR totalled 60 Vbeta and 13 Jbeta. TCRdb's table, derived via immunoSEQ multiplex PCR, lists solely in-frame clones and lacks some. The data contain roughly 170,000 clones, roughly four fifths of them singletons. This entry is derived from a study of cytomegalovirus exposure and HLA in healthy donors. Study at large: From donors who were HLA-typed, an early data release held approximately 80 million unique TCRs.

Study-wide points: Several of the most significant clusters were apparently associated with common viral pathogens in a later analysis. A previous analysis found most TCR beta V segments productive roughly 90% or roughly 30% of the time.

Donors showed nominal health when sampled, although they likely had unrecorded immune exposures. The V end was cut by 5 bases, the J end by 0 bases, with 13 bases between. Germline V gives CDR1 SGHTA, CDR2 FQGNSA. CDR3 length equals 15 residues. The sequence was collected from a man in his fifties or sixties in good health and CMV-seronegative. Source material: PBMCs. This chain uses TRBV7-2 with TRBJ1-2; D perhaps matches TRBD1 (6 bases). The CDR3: CASSRGGRANYGYTF. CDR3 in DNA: TGTGCCAGCAGCCGGGGGGGCAGAGCTAACTATGGCTACACCTTC.